This TCR beta chain stems from a study of graft-versus-host responses after intestinal transplantation. A word on this clone: Its antigen remains unidentified.

V shed 2 bases and J 4 bases; nucleotides not matched to a gene: 12. The CDR3 spans 17 residues. Germline V gene data show CDR1 as SGHAT and CDR2 as FQNNGV. Measured with immunoSEQ multiplex PCR; TCRdb has only the in-frame clones, and not every one. The table has tens of thousands of clones, under 95% seen once. Study findings and constraints: GvH clones surfaced in recipient marrow, some emerging earlier in ileum or blood. Early HvG declines after transplant were associated with peak circulating GvH clone levels.

The sequencing here drew on unstimulated CD8+ T cells sorted from spleen or lymph node cells, taken before intestinal transplant. The genes are TRBV11-2 and TRBJ1-1, with TRBD1 matching 8 bases. The source of this sequence is a human donor who received an intestinal transplant. CDR3 residues: CASSLWGQVEKGTEAFF. CDR3 DNA: TGTGCCAGCAGCTTATGGGGACAGGTTGAAAAAGGCACTGAAGCTTTCTTT. The full variable domain, in which reference TRBV11-2 and TRBJ1-1 provide the parts outside the CDR3, is EAGVAQSPRYKIIEKRQSVAFWCNPISGHATLYWYQQILGQGPKLLIQFQNNGVVDDSQLPKDRFSAERLKGVDSTLKIQPAKLEDSAVYLCASSLWGQVEKGTEAFFGQGTRLTVV.